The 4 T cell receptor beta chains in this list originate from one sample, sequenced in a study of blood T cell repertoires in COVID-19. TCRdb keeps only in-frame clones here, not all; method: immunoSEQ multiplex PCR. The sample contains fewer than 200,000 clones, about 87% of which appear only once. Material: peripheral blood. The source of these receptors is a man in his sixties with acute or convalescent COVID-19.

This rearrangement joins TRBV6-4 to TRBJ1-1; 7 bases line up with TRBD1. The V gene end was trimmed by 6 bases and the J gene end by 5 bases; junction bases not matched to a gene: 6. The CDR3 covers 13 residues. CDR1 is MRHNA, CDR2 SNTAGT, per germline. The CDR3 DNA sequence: TGTGCCAGCAGCCGGGACAGTGGGACTGAAGCTTTCTTT. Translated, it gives CASSRDSGTEAFF.

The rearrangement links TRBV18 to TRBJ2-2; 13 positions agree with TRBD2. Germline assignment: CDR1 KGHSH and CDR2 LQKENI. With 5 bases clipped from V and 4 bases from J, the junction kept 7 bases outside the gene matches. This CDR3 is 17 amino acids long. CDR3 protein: CASSRGLAGVGTGELFF. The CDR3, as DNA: TGTGCCAGCTCAAGAGGACTAGCGGGGGTTGGCACCGGGGAGCTGTTTTTT. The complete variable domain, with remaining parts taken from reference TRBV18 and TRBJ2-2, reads NAGVMQNPRHLVRRRGQEARLRCSPMKGHSHVYWYRQLPEEGLKFMVYLQKENIIDESGMPKERFSAEFPKEGPSILRIQQVVRGDSAAYFCASSRGLAGVGTGELFFGEGSRLTVL.

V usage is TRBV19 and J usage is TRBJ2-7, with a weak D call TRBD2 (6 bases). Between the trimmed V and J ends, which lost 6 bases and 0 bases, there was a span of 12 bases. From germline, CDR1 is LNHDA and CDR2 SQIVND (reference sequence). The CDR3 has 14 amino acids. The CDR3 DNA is TGTGCCAGTAGCCAAAGGGAGGCCTCCTACGAGCAGTACTTC. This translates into CASSQREASYEQYF.

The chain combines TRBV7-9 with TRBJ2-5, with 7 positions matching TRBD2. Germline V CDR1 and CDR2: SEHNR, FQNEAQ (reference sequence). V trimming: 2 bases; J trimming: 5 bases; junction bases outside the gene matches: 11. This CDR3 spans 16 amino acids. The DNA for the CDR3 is TGTGCCAGCAGCTTACGTGGGGGGGTCAGCGGCGAGACCCAGTACTTC. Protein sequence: CASSLRGGVSGETQYF.